Following are 14 T cell receptor beta chains from one sample sequenced in a study of T cell responses to AZD1222 COVID-19 vaccine. Assay: immunoSEQ multiplex PCR; the TCRdb copy retains only in-frame clones and omits some. The sample records 120,000 or so clones, roughly nine tenths being singletons. This material consisted of peripheral blood, taken on day 0 of AZD1222 vaccination. The source is an adult in good health.

The chain couples TRBV6-5 to TRBJ2-7, with TRBD2 as a possible D gene (6 bases). V lost 7 bases, J lost 4 bases, and 17 bases lay in between. Germline V gives CDR1 MNHEY, CDR2 SVGAGI. The CDR3 is 14 amino acids. In nucleotides, the CDR3 is TGTGCCAGCACCCCCAACGGGGGAGGTTACGAGCAGTACTTC. Protein product: CASTPNGGGYEQYF.

The V and J genes are TRBV5-1 and TRBJ2-7; D is ambiguous. This CDR3 contains 15 residues. Trimming left V 0 bases short and J 2 bases short, with 12 bases between. Per the germline V gene, CDR1 is SGHRS and CDR2 is YFSETQ. The CDR3 spells CASSLAVGSTYEQYF. CDR3 coding DNA: TGCGCCAGCAGCTTGGCAGTAGGCAGTACCTACGAGCAGTACTTC. Using reference TRBV5-1 and TRBJ2-7 for the parts outside the CDR3, the full variable domain is KAGVTQTPRYLIKTRGQQVTLSCSPISGHRSVSWYQQTPGQGLQFLFEYFSETQRNKGNFPGRFSGRQFSNSRSEMNVSTLELGDSALYLCASSLAVGSTYEQYFGPGTRLTVT.

The chain employs TRBV24-1 and TRBJ2-5; D is unresolved. V lost 9 bases and J 0 bases, leaving 10 bases between the germline ends. CDR3 length: 13 residues. From germline, CDR1 is KGHDR and CDR2 SFDVKD. The CDR3 DNA is TGTGCCACCTCGCACACGCACCAAGAGACCCAGTACTTC. Encoded protein: CATSHTHQETQYF.

This rearrangement joins TRBV16 to TRBJ2-1, with D possibly being TRBD2 (6 bases). The CDR3 extends over 16 amino acids. V gave up 2 bases and J gave up 2 bases, with 13 bases separating them. Germline assignment: CDR1 KGHSY and CDR2 FQNENV. CDR3 amino acids: CASSQHRELPYNEQFF. The DNA for the CDR3 is TGTGCCAGCAGCCAACACCGGGAGCTTCCCTACAATGAGCAGTTCTTC. Full variable domain (remainder filled in from reference TRBV16 and TRBJ2-1): GEEVAQTPKHLVRGEGQKAKLYCAPIKGHSYVFWYQQVLKNEFKFLISFQNENVFDETGMPKERFSAKCLPNSPCSLEIQATKLEDSAVYFCASSQHRELPYNEQFFGPGTRLTVL.

The chain couples TRBV2 to TRBJ2-1, with D maybe TRBD2 (6 bases). Germline CDR1 is SNHLY and CDR2 is FYNNEI. The V gene lost 0 bases and the J gene lost 4 bases, with 10 bases spanning the gap. This CDR3 contains 15 residues. The chain's CDR3 is CASSEAGDSYNEQFF. The CDR3 DNA reads as TGTGCCAGCAGTGAAGCTGGGGACTCTTACAATGAGCAGTTCTTC.

This chain links TRBV29-1 with TRBJ2-7; TRBD1 matches at 10 bases. The length of the CDR3 is 15 residues. Germline-derived CDR1 and CDR2 are SQVTM and ANQGSEA. After removal of 6 bases from V and 1 base from J, the junction contained 9 bases not matched to a gene. CDR3 sequence: CSVREDRGKSYEQYF. CDR3 nucleotide sequence: TGCAGCGTGAGGGAGGACAGGGGGAAATCCTACGAGCAGTACTTC.

This chain connects TRBV7-8 to TRBJ2-5; the D is unclear. In germline, CDR1 is SGHVS, CDR2 FQNEAQ. V gave up 0 bases and J gave up 5 bases, with 16 bases separating them. The CDR3 extends over 16 amino acids. CDR3 in DNA: TGTGCCAGCAGCTTAGCGTTTTGGGTGGCCGGGGAGACCCAGTACTTC. Its protein product is CASSLAFWVAGETQYF.

This clone was counted a few times. This chain connects TRBV5-1 to TRBJ1-6; a possible D gene is TRBD1 (6 bases). CDR3 size: 20 residues. Germline loops: CDR1 SGHRS, CDR2 YFSETQ. Trimming took 8 bases from V and 1 from J, leaving 28 bases between them. The CDR3 DNA reads as TGCGCCAGGAATAAAACCCCGCGGGGGGCGGGACAATCCTATAATTCACCCCTCCACTTT. Amino acids: CARNKTPRGAGQSYNSPLHF.

The chain employs TRBV19 and TRBJ1-5; D might be TRBD1 (6 bases). The V gene lost 2 bases and the J gene lost 5 bases, with 13 bases spanning the gap. CDR1 and CDR2 (germline): LNHDA, SQIVND (reference sequence). The CDR3 extends over 15 amino acids. DNA of the CDR3: TGTGCCAGTAGTATAACCGGGGGCGCTTATCAGCCCCAGCATTTT. It is translated as CASSITGGAYQPQHF.

V gene TRBV19 combines with J gene TRBJ1-1, with unresolved D. This CDR3 region has 12 residues. Germline CDR1 reads LNHDA; CDR2 reads SQIVND (reference sequence). V lost 6 bases and J lost 0, with 5 bases in between. DNA of the CDR3: TGTGCCAGTAGAGGTATGAACACTGAAGCTTTCTTT. This gives the protein CASRGMNTEAFF.

The gene calls are TRBV7-8 and TRBJ2-3; D unclear. In germline, CDR1 is SGHVS, CDR2 FQNEAQ. Trimming removed 4 bases from V and 6 bases from J, with 20 bases in between. CDR3 length: 16 residues. CDR3 amino acids: CASSSPGSIQEDTQYF. For the CDR3, the DNA is TGTGCCAGCAGCTCCCCGGGTAGCATCCAGGAGGATACGCAGTATTTT.

The rearrangement joins TRBV12-3 or TRBV12-4 to TRBJ1-1; D not certain. The CDR3 totals 12 residues. V was pared by 2 bases and J by 12 bases, with 13 bases between. CDR3 nucleotide sequence: TGTGCCAGCAGTTTACTCGTTAGTGGGCCTTTCTTT. Protein sequence: CASSLLVSGPFF.

This chain connects TRBV4-1 to TRBJ1-1; D unresolved. Germline CDR1 is MGHRA and CDR2 is YSYEKL. Trimming removed 0 bases at V and 4 bases at J, with 9 bases between. This CDR3 comprises 14 residues. The CDR3 is CASSQDHFITEAFF. The CDR3 nucleotides read TGCGCCAGCAGCCAAGACCATTTTATCACTGAAGCTTTCTTT.

The chain uses TRBV7-8 and TRBJ2-1; D not resolved. The CDR3 has 13 amino acids. Germline V lookup: CDR1 SGHVS, CDR2 FQNEAQ. Trimming took off 2 bases at V and 8 bases at J, with 10 bases between the two ends. CDR3 region: CASSLSLLDEQFF. In nucleotides, the CDR3 is TGTGCCAGCAGCTTATCCCTACTGGATGAGCAGTTCTTC.